The sequence of this T cell receptor (beta chain) was determined in a study of OX40 agonist ivuxolimab in advanced cancers. The wider study: Patients were 65% to 85% male with ages roughly 20 to 85, mean about 60.

Assay: immunoSEQ multiplex PCR; the TCRdb copy retains only in-frame clones and omits some. The repertoire includes roughly 76,000 clones, 70% to 90% of them detected once, and roughly 5.5% sits in the top ten. With respect to this clone: The antigen remains unidentified.

Study-wide points: Average numbers of expanded clones were greater in CD8+ T cells than in CD4+. The CD4+ and CD8+ T cells in the blood had expanded clonally by week 6 at 0.1 to 3.0 mg/kg.

The V gene lost 6 bases and the J gene lost 2 bases, with 14 bases spanning the gap. The CDR3 consists of 14 residues. Germline CDR1 KGHSH, CDR2 LQKENI. This sequence joins TRBV18 and TRBJ2-7; D could derive from TRBD1 or TRBD2 (5 bases each). Sequencing used CD4+ or CD8+ T cells sorted from blood, obtained in a trial of the OX40 agonist ivuxolimab. This TCR was recovered from an adult with an advanced solid tumor such as melanoma, head and neck, liver or kidney cancer. CDR3 DNA: TGTGCCAGCTCCCCCTGGGACGGGACCTACGAGCAGTACTTC. It yields the protein CASSPWDGTYEQYF.